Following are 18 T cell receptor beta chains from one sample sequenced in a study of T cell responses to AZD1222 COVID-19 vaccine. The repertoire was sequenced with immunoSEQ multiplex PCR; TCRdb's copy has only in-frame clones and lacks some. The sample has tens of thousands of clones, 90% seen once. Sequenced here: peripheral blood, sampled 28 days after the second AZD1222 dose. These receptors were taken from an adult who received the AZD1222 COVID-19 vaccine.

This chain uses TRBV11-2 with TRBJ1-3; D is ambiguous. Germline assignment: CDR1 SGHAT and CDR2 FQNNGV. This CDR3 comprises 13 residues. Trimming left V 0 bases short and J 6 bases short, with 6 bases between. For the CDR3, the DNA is TGTGCCAGCAGCTTAGACCGATCAAACACCATATATTTT. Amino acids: CASSLDRSNTIYF.

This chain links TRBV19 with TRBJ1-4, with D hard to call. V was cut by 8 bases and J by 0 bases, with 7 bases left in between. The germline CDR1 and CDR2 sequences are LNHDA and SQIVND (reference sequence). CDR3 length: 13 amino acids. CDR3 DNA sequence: TGTGCCAGTGGGGTTGCAACTAATGAAAAACTGTTTTTT. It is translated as CASGVATNEKLFF. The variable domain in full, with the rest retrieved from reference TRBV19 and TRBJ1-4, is DGGITQSPKYLFRKEGQNVTLSCEQNLNHDAMYWYRQDPGQGLRLIYYSQIVNDFQKGDIAEGYSVSREKKESFPLTVTSAQKNPTAFYLCASGVATNEKLFFGSGTQLSVL.

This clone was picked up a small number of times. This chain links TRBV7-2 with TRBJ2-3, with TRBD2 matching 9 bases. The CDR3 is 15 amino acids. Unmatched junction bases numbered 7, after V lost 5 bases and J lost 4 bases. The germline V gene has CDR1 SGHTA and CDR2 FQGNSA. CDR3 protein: CASSPSRTSADTQYF. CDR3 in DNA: TGTGCCAGCAGCCCATCTAGGACTAGCGCAGATACGCAGTATTTT.

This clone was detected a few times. CDR3 DNA: TGTGCCAGCAGCTTAGCGCCAGGGGCTCGAGAAACTGAAGCTTTCTTT. Translated: CASSLAPGARETEAFF. V is TRBV7-8 and J is TRBJ1-1; tentatively, D is TRBD1 (6 bases). Germline V gives CDR1 SGHVS, CDR2 FQNEAQ. Trimming left V 0 bases short and J 5 bases short, with 16 bases between. CDR3 length equals 16 residues.

The CDR3 DNA is TGTGCCAGCACTCATAGCGGAGGAGCTTTAGAGCAGTTCTTC. The encoded protein is CASTHSGGALEQFF. This chain joins TRBV2 and TRBJ2-1; tentative D call: TRBD2 (6 bases). Deletions cut 7 bases from V and 10 bases from J, with 20 bases between. This CDR3 region has 14 residues. Germline values: CDR1 SNHLY, CDR2 FYNNEI.

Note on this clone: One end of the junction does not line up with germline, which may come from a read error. The CDR3 is CASRLDRLSNYGYTF. CDR3 coding DNA: TGTGCCAGCAGGTTGGACAGACTATCTAACTATGGCTACACCTTC. The gene calls are TRBV5-5 and TRBJ1-2; possibly TRBD1 for D (6 bases). Germline CDR1 and CDR2: SGHKS and YYEKEE (reference sequence). The CDR3 extends over 15 amino acids.

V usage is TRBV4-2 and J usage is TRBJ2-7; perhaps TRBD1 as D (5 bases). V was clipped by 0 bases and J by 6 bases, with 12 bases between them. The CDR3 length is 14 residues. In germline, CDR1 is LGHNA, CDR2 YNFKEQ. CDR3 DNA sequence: TGTGCCAGCAGCCAAGAAGTTTCAGGGTTCGAGCAGTACTTC. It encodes CASSQEVSGFEQYF.

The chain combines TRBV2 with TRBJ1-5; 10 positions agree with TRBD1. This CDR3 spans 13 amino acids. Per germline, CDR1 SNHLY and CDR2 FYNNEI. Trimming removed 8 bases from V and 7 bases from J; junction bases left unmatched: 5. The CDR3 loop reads CASGTGVQQPQHF. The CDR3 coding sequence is TGTGCCAGCGGGACAGGGGTGCAACAGCCCCAGCATTTT. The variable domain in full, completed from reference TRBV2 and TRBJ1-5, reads EPEVTQTPSHQVTQMGQEVILRCVPISNHLYFYWYRQILGQKVEFLVSFYNNEISEKSEIFDDQFSVERPDGSNFTLKIRSTKLEDSAMYFCASGTGVQQPQHFGDGTRLSIL.

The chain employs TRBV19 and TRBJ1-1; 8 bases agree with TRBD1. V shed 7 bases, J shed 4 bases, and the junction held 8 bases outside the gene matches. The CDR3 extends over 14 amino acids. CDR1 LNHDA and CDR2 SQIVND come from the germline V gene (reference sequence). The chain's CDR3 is CASTLPGGRTEAFF. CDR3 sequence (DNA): TGTGCCAGTACCTTACCAGGGGGCCGCACTGAAGCTTTCTTT.

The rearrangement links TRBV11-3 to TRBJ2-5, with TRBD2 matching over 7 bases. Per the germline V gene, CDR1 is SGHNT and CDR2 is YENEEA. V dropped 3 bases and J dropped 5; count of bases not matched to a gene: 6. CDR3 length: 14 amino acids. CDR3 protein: CASSLGLSIETQYF. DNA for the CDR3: TGTGCCAGCAGCTTGGGACTATCTATCGAGACCCAGTACTTC.

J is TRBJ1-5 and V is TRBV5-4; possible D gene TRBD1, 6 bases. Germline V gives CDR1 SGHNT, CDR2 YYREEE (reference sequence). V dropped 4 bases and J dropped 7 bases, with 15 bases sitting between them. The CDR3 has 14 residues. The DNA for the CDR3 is TGTGCCAGCAGCCCCTGGGGGGCGGACCAGCCCCAGCATTTT. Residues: CASSPWGADQPQHF.

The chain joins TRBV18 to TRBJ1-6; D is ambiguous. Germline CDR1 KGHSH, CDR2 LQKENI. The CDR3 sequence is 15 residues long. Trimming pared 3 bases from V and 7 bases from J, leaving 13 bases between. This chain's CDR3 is CASSPLSGPNSPLHF. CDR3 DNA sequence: TGTGCCAGCTCACCGCTGTCCGGACCAAATTCACCCCTCCACTTT.

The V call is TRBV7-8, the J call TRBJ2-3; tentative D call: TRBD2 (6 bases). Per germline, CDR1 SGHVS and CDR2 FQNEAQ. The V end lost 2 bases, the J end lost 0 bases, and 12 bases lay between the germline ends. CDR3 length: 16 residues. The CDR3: CASSLTRTTSTDTQYF. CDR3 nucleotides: TGTGCCAGCAGCTTAACTAGGACTACCAGCACAGATACGCAGTATTTT.

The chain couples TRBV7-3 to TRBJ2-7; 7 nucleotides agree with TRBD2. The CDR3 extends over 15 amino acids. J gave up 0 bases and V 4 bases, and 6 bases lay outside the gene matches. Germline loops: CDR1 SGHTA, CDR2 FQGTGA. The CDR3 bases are TGTGCCAGCAGCTCAACCGGGACTACCTCCTACGAGCAGTACTTC. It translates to CASSSTGTTSYEQYF.

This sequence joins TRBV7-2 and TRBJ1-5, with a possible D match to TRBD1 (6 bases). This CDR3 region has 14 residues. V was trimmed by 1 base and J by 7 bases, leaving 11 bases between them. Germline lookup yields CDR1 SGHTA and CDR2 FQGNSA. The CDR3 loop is CASSLEQGGQPQHF. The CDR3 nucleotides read TGTGCCAGCAGCTTAGAACAGGGTGGACAGCCCCAGCATTTT.

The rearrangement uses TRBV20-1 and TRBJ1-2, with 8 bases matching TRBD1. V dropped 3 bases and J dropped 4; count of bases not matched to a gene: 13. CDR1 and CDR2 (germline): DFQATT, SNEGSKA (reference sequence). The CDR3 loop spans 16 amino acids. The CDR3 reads CSASGDGQGDIYGYTF. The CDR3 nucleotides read TGCAGTGCTAGTGGGGATGGACAGGGCGATATCTATGGCTACACCTTC.

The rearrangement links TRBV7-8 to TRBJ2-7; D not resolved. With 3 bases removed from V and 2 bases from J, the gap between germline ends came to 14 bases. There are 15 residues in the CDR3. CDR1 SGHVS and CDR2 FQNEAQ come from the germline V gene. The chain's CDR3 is CASSFLSTTPYEQYF. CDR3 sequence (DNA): TGTGCCAGCAGCTTCCTCTCTACCACGCCCTACGAGCAGTACTTC.

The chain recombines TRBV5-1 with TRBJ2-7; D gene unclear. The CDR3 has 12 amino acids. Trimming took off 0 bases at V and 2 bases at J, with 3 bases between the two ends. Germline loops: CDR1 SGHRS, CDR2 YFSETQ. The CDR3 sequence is CASSLEAYEQYF. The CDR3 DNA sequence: TGCGCCAGCAGCTTGGAGGCCTACGAGCAGTACTTC.